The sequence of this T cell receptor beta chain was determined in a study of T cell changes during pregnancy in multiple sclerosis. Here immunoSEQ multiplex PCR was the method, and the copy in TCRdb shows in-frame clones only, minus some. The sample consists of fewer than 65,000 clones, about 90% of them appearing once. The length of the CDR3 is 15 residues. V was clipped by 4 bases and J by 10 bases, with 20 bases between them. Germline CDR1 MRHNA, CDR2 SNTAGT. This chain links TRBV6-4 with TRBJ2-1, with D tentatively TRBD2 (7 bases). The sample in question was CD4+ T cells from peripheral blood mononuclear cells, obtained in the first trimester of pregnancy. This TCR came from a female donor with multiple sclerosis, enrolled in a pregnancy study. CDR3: CASSVWGGPPGEQFF. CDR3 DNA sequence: TGTGCCAGCAGTGTCTGGGGGGGCCCCCCGGGAGAGCAGTTCTTC.